This entry features one T cell receptor (beta chain) sequence. The data are from a study of blood T cell repertoires in COVID-19. Study overall: The study drew acute and convalescent COVID-19 samples from the United States, Italy and Spain. PBMCs, B-cell-depleted T cells, or T cells provided the cDNA or gDNA that made up the material.

Original handling: Counts of nucleated cells, estimated from reference gene primer amplification, were obtained. Clones were sequenced by immunoSEQ multiplex PCR, and TCRdb holds only the in-frame ones, with some missing. V, J and clone size reflect that table, while D and trimming were determined from the DNA. The sample records roughly 95,000 clones, less than 85% being singletons. The germline V gene encodes CDR1 SGHKS and CDR2 YYEKEE (reference sequence). V was pared by 2 bases and J by 4 bases, with 6 bases of the junction left unmatched. There are 15 residues in the CDR3. The sample consisted of peripheral blood. The TCR sequence derives from a human donor in a cohort sampled during active COVID-19. The chain couples TRBV5-5 to TRBJ2-3, with 8 bases aligning to TRBD2. The CDR3 sequence: CASSLTSGSSDTQYF. DNA for the CDR3: TGTGCCAGCAGCTTAACTAGCGGATCATCAGATACGCAGTATTTT.